The 29 T cell receptor beta chains listed next were all sequenced from one sample in a study of T-cell reconstitution after alpha-beta-depleted transplantation in children. Construction of the TCRbeta library involved unique molecular identifiers. TCRdb processed the PCR reads anew with MiXCR; each CDR3 protein has one entry. The table records about 980,000 distinct CDR3 sequences, 25% to 35% of them present only once. Sample: PBMCs, mostly from graft donor cells, taken 360 days after TCRalphabeta/CD19-depleted stem cell transplant. These receptors all come from a boy younger than two who had a stem cell transplant for SCID, so the T cells may come from the graft donor.

The CDR3: CSVEDEYRYNQPQHF. Here the CDR3 DNA reads TGCAGCGTTGAAGACGAGTACAGATACAATCAGCCCCAGCATTTT. This chain uses TRBV29-1 with TRBJ1-5, with D unresolved. The V and J ends lost 0 bases and 3 bases respectively, with 12 bases between them. Germline CDR1 is SQVTM and CDR2 is ANQGSEA. The CDR3 sequence is 15 residues long. Full variable domain (rest looked up from reference TRBV29-1 and TRBJ1-5): SAVISQKPSRDICQRGTSLTIQCQVDSQVTMMFWYRQQPGQSLTLIATANQGSEATYESGFVIDKFPISRPNLTFSTLTVSNMSPEDSSIYLCSVEDEYRYNQPQHFGDGTRLSIL.

The rearrangement joins TRBV12-3 or TRBV12-4 to TRBJ2-3, with 12 bases that match TRBD2. This CDR3 contains 19 residues. The V segment lost 0 bases and the J segment 3 bases; nucleotides outside the gene matches: 10. The CDR3 region is CASSLAFLLAGGNTDTQYF. CDR3 DNA: TGTGCCAGCAGTTTAGCGTTCCTTCTAGCGGGGGGGAATACAGATACGCAGTATTTT.

The chain carries TRBV11-2 and TRBJ2-3; no clear D gene. The CDR3 is made up of 15 amino acids. Germline loops: CDR1 SGHAT, CDR2 FQNNGV. V was shortened by 3 bases and J by 4 bases, with 14 bases between the two germline ends. The CDR3 DNA sequence: TGTGCCAGCAGCTTTCTGGGAAGTCCCCCAGATACGCAGTATTTT. This encodes CASSFLGSPPDTQYF.

This clonotype has a handful of counts. The chain joins TRBV6-2 or TRBV6-3 to TRBJ1-6; possible D gene TRBD1, 5 bases. This CDR3 is built from 14 residues. Germline-derived CDR1 and CDR2 are MNHEY and SVGEGT. Trimming removed 7 bases from V and 7 bases from J, with 14 bases in between. The DNA for the CDR3 is TGTGCCAGCACGGTGATGGGGGTGAATTCACCCCTCCACTTT. This gives the protein CASTVMGVNSPLHF.

The J gene is TRBJ2-3, the V gene TRBV4-1; the D gene is possibly TRBD2 (7 bases). V was shortened by 4 bases and J by 2 bases, with 22 bases between the two germline ends. The CDR3 contains 18 residues. Germline V gene data show CDR1 as MGHRA and CDR2 as YSYEKL. CDR3 nucleotides: TGCGCCAGCAGCCTCCCCTGGGGGGAGGGGGGATACACAGATACGCAGTATTTT. It translates to CASSLPWGEGGYTDTQYF.

Worth noting for this clonotype: A much bigger clone sits one base away, suggesting this may be a read error. The V and J genes are TRBV5-1 and TRBJ1-4, with D perhaps matching TRBD1 (6 bases). This CDR3 is built from 14 residues. Germline V CDR1 and CDR2: SGHRS, YFSETQ. The CDR3 region is CASSLRDMNEKLLF. The CDR3 nucleotides read TGCGCCAGCAGCCTCCGGGACATGAATGAAAAACTGCTTTTT.

The J gene is TRBJ2-2, the V gene TRBV12-3 or TRBV12-4; 12 bases are shared with TRBD2. CDR3 size: 17 residues. Trimming at V came to 3 bases and at J to 3 bases, leaving 5 bases not matched to a gene. CDR3 loop: CASSFRLAGEDTGELFF. As DNA, the CDR3 is TGTGCCAGCAGTTTTCGACTAGCGGGGGAGGACACCGGGGAGCTGTTTTTT.

The chain has TRBV27 and TRBJ2-1; D possibly corresponds to TRBD1 (6 bases). The germline V and J ends were trimmed by 5 bases and 5 bases, with 16 bases remaining between them. Germline CDR1 reads MNHEY; CDR2 reads SMNVEV (reference sequence). This CDR3 is 15 amino acids long. For the CDR3, the DNA is TGTGCCAGCAGTCCAACCCGAGGGACAAACAATGAGCAGTTCTTC. It specifies CASSPTRGTNNEQFF.

The chain has TRBV5-1 and TRBJ2-7; D is uncertain. The CDR3 sequence is 14 residues long. Trimming took 4 bases from V and 1 from J, leaving 12 bases between them. Per germline, CDR1 SGHRS and CDR2 YFSETQ. CDR3 residues: CASSPTAASYEQYF. The CDR3 coding sequence is TGCGCCAGCAGCCCAACTGCAGCTTCCTACGAGCAGTACTTC.

This clonotype was counted many times. The V gene is TRBV5-1, the J gene TRBJ2-5, with 8 bases identical to TRBD1. The CDR3 totals 13 residues. V shed 4 bases, J shed 4 bases, and the junction held 3 bases outside the gene matches. CDR1 and CDR2 (germline): SGHRS, YFSETQ. The CDR3: CASSTDRAETQYF. The DNA for the CDR3 is TGCGCCAGCAGCACGGACAGGGCAGAGACCCAGTACTTC.

This clonotype was seen once. The rearrangement uses TRBV3-1 and TRBJ1-2; TRBD1 might be the D (5 bases). The V end lost 7 bases, the J end lost 7 bases, and 16 bases lay between the germline ends. Germline values: CDR1 LGHDT, CDR2 YNNKEL (reference sequence). The CDR3 runs 13 residues. The CDR3 loop is CASTNPWGGGYTF. The CDR3 DNA is TGTGCCAGCACCAACCCCTGGGGGGGTGGCTACACCTTC.

The V gene is TRBV6-2 or TRBV6-3, the J gene TRBJ2-1; 10 positions agree with TRBD1. This CDR3 has 20 amino acids. V was pared by 6 bases and J by 1 base, with 18 bases of the junction left unmatched. Germline V gene data show CDR1 as MNHEY and CDR2 as SVGEGT. The CDR3 sequence is CASSRRIPGQGRSSYNEQFF. The CDR3 DNA is TGTGCCAGCAGCCGCCGGATTCCGGGACAGGGGCGATCATCCTACAATGAGCAGTTCTTC.

The V gene is TRBV4-1, the J gene TRBJ1-4, with TRBD1 as a possible D gene (5 bases). The CDR3 runs to 16 residues. Germline-derived CDR1 and CDR2 are MGHRA and YSYEKL. The V gene lost 1 base and the J gene lost 4 bases, with 13 bases spanning the gap. The CDR3 loop is CASSQARGEYNEKLFF. CDR3 DNA: TGCGCCAGCAGCCAAGCACGGGGGGAGTATAATGAAAAACTGTTTTTT.

This clonotype was counted between two and nine times. V gene TRBV4-3 combines with J gene TRBJ1-4, with D tentatively TRBD1 (5 bases). V gave up 3 bases and J gave up 8 bases, with 16 bases separating them. This CDR3 has 15 amino acids. Germline assignment: CDR1 LGHNA and CDR2 YSLEER. CDR3 DNA sequence: TGCGCCAGCAGCCAGACCCGGGGCCGTTGGGAAAAACTGTTTTTT. Residues: CASSQTRGRWEKLFF.

This clonotype was found once. V gene TRBV12-3 or TRBV12-4 combines with J gene TRBJ1-1, with 8 positions matching TRBD1. The CDR3 extends over 14 amino acids. The J segment lost 7 bases and the V segment lost 4 bases, leaving 8 bases of the junction unmatched. The chain's CDR3 is CASSSITGGSEAFF. CDR3 nucleotides: TGTGCCAGCAGTTCGATAACAGGGGGAAGTGAAGCTTTCTTT.

The rearrangement links TRBV6-1 to TRBJ1-5, with D possibly being TRBD1 (6 bases). This CDR3 has 15 amino acids. Germline assignment: CDR1 MNHNS and CDR2 SASEGT. V dropped 6 bases and J dropped 1 base, with 13 bases sitting between them. The CDR3 nucleotides are TGTGCCAGCAGAAATTACAGGGACAGCAATCAGCCCCAGCATTTT. Translating it yields CASRNYRDSNQPQHF.

This clonotype was picked up a small number of times. The chain carries TRBV7-3 and TRBJ2-1; 12 bases fit TRBD2. CDR3 length equals 15 residues. CDR1 SGHTA and CDR2 FQGTGA come from the germline V gene. The trim removed 5 bases at V and 8 bases at J, leaving 7 bases unmatched. DNA of the CDR3: TGTGCCAGCAGCCGCCTAGCGGGGGGGCTCGATGAGCAGTTCTTC. It codes for CASSRLAGGLDEQFF.

CDR3 loop: CASSQDVTGQRNTEAFF. In DNA, the CDR3 is TGCGCCAGCAGCCAAGATGTAACTGGACAAAGGAACACTGAAGCTTTCTTT. The J gene is TRBJ1-1, the V gene TRBV4-1, with D perhaps TRBD1 (5 bases). The V end lost 0 bases, the J end lost 1 base, and 15 bases lay between the germline ends. CDR3 length: 17 residues. Per the germline V gene, CDR1 is MGHRA and CDR2 is YSYEKL.

The V gene is TRBV7-3, the J gene TRBJ2-3; D remains unclear. Per the germline V gene, CDR1 is SGHTA and CDR2 is FQGTGA. V gave up 5 bases and J gave up 5 bases, with 8 bases separating them. The CDR3 runs to 12 residues. CDR3 DNA: TGTGCCAGCAGCCCTGGCCAAGATACGCAGTATTTT. Residues: CASSPGQDTQYF.

The rearrangement joins TRBV28 to TRBJ1-3; D remains unclear. Deletions cut 11 bases from V and 1 base from J, with 12 bases between. From germline, CDR1 is MDHEN and CDR2 SYDVKM. The CDR3 totals 13 residues. CDR3 amino acids: CAVWRVSGNTIYF. As DNA, the CDR3 is TGTGCCGTCTGGAGGGTGTCTGGAAACACCATATATTTT.

This clonotype was observed at least ten times. Germline is not matched at one junction end, which may reflect a read error. The rearrangement uses TRBV5-1 and TRBJ2-7; 7 bases are shared with TRBD1. CDR3 length: 12 amino acids. Germline V lookup: CDR1 SGHRS, CDR2 YFSETQ. The CDR3 loop is CASRGQSYEQYF. CDR3 nucleotide sequence: TGTGCCAGCAGGGGACAGTCCTACGAGCAGTACTTC.

This clonotype came up a few times. The chain combines TRBV2 with TRBJ2-7; 8 nucleotides match TRBD1. There are 16 residues in the CDR3. Germline CDR1 SNHLY, CDR2 FYNNEI. The V and J ends lost 5 bases and 0 bases, in that order; junction bases with no gene match: 9. The CDR3, as DNA: TGTGCCAGCAGTCCCCAGGGGGCTACTAGCTCCTACGAGCAGTACTTC. Amino acids: CASSPQGATSSYEQYF.

The V and J genes are TRBV20-1 and TRBJ2-1; weak D call: TRBD1 (6 bases). The CDR3 totals 14 residues. CDR1 DFQATT and CDR2 SNEGSKA come from the germline V gene (reference sequence). Trimming cost V 0 bases and J 2 bases, with 8 bases left between them. The CDR3 region has the DNA TGCAGTGCTAGAGACAGGGGCCCCTACAATGAGCAGTTCTTC. Amino acid sequence: CSARDRGPYNEQFF.

The V call is TRBV6-5, the J call TRBJ1-5; D perhaps matches TRBD1 (5 bases). CDR3 length equals 13 residues. Germline V gives CDR1 MNHEY, CDR2 SVGAGI. With 2 bases removed from V and 8 bases from J, the gap between germline ends came to 10 bases. Here the CDR3 reads CASSYNEGKPQHF. Here the CDR3 DNA reads TGTGCCAGCAGTTACAACGAGGGGAAGCCCCAGCATTTT.

The V call is TRBV20-1, the J call TRBJ2-3, with D perhaps TRBD1 (6 bases). V gave up 3 bases and J gave up 1 base, with 8 bases separating them. CDR3 length: 13 residues. Germline V gene data show CDR1 as DFQATT and CDR2 as SNEGSKA (reference sequence). CDR3 sequence reads: CSASGQRTDTQYF. CDR3 nucleotide sequence: TGCAGTGCTAGTGGACAGCGCACAGATACGCAGTATTTT.

The chain employs TRBV12-3 or TRBV12-4 and TRBJ2-3; D call uncertain. The V end was cut by 0 bases, the J end by 0 bases, with 13 bases between. The CDR3 sequence is 17 residues long. The CDR3 region is CASSLARQLFSTDTQYF. The CDR3 DNA reads as TGTGCCAGCAGTTTAGCGCGGCAGCTGTTTAGCACAGATACGCAGTATTTT.

On this clonotype itself: At one end, the junction sequence differs from germline, possibly due to a read error. This chain links TRBV6-1 with TRBJ2-1; TRBD1 or TRBD2 may be the D gene (5 bases each). The germline gives CDR1 MNHNS, CDR2 SASEGT. This CDR3 is built from 16 residues. CDR3 nucleotides: TGTGCCAGCAGACCTTGGCTGGGGACCACCTACTATGAGCAGTTCTTC. It is translated as CASRPWLGTTYYEQFF.

The CDR3: CASSPRQPKDEQYF. In nucleotides, the CDR3 is TGTGCCAGCTCACCACGACAGCCTAAGGACGAGCAGTACTTC. V and J are TRBV18 and TRBJ2-7, with D tentatively TRBD1 (5 bases). The CDR3 is 14 amino acids. Germline loops: CDR1 KGHSH, CDR2 LQKENI. The V end was cut by 1 base, the J end by 5 bases, with 12 bases between.

The CDR3 region is CSARLPYNEQFF. As DNA, the CDR3 is TGCAGTGCCCGCCTCCCATACAATGAGCAGTTCTTC. The V gene is TRBV20-1, the J gene TRBJ2-1; D gene ambiguous. The germline gives CDR1 DFQATT, CDR2 SNEGSKA (reference sequence). The CDR3 is made up of 12 amino acids. Trimming left V 6 bases short and J 4 bases short, with 10 bases between.